This T cell receptor beta chain came from a study of T cells in Graves' hyperthyroidism and ophthalmopathy. CDR1 and CDR2 (germline): LNHDA, SQIVND (reference sequence). The CDR3 length is 16 residues. Deletions cut 0 bases from V and 8 bases from J, with 19 bases between. Only a few counts were recorded for this clonotype. The antigen remains undetermined. Study-wide results and limits: Blood also held most thyroid clonotypes expanded beyond 0.001.

Researchers amplified the TCR beta CDR3 regions from RNA transcripts. HTBI primers drove first-round RT-PCR of the TCR CDR3. TCRdb fed the multiplex PCR reads into MiXCR, producing one record per CDR3 protein. The sample consists of about 500,000 distinct CDR3 sequences, about 16% of them appearing once. The chain uses TRBV19 and TRBJ1-2, with a possible D match to TRBD1 (5 bases). The receptor was derived from a woman in her twenties or thirties with Graves' ophthalmopathy. Sequenced material: blood. CDR3 in amino acids: CASSIDDSQGFEGYTF. In DNA form, the CDR3 reads TGTGCCAGTAGTATAGACGACAGCCAGGGTTTCGAAGGCTACACCTTC.